Shown below are 4 T cell receptor beta chains from a single sample sequenced in a study of early T cells in non-severe SARS-CoV-2 infection. MiXCR, run by TCRdb on the 5' RACE reads, gives a single entry per CDR3 protein. The sample carries 70,000 to 95,000 distinct CDR3 sequences, around 9.9% recorded once. The sequenced sample consisted of whole blood. The receptor set was obtained from an adult who was a healthcare worker with PCR-confirmed SARS-CoV-2 infection or an uninfected control (not recorded which).

This chain uses TRBV7-9 with TRBJ2-3; tentative D call: TRBD2 (6 bases). V was pared by 7 bases and J by 4 bases, with 15 bases between. Per germline, CDR1 SEHNR and CDR2 FQNEAQ (reference sequence). The CDR3 contains 14 residues. DNA of the CDR3: TGTGCCAGCACCCGAAGCGGGCGGCCAGATACGCAGTATTTT. Its protein is CASTRSGRPDTQYF.

This clonotype came up many times. V is TRBV5-1 and J is TRBJ2-2, with D tentatively TRBD2 (6 bases). CDR1 and CDR2 from the germline V gene are SGHRS and YFSETQ. V dropped 6 bases and J dropped 0 bases, with 9 bases sitting between them. The CDR3 extends over 14 amino acids. This CDR3 reads CASIAESNTGELFF. The CDR3, as DNA: TGCGCCAGCATAGCGGAATCGAACACCGGGGAGCTGTTTTTT. Together with reference TRBV5-1 and TRBJ2-2, the CDR3 gives the full variable domain: KAGVTQTPRYLIKTRGQQVTLSCSPISGHRSVSWYQQTPGQGLQFLFEYFSETQRNKGNFPGRFSGRQFSNSRSEMNVSTLELGDSALYLCASIAESNTGELFFGEGSRLTVL.

As regards this clonotype: This may stem from a read error, because a much larger clone lies one nucleotide away. V and J are TRBV7-2 and TRBJ2-5; TRBD2 matches at 9 bases. Germline V gene data show CDR1 as SGHTA and CDR2 as FQGNSA. The V and J ends lost 1 base and 4 bases, in that order; junction bases with no gene match: 10. The CDR3 consists of 17 residues. In DNA, the CDR3 is TGTGCCAGCAGCTTAGGGCCTCATGGACTAGCGAGAGAGACCCAGTACTTC. The encoded protein is CASSLGPHGLARETQYF.

This clonotype was found many times. The rearrangement links TRBV28 to TRBJ1-5; D unresolved. The CDR3 is 13 amino acids. Trimming removed 7 bases from V and 2 bases from J, with 9 bases in between. Germline V gene sequence: CDR1 MDHEN, CDR2 SYDVKM. CDR3 sequence reads: CASIPWGNQPQHF. CDR3 nucleotide sequence: TGTGCCAGCATTCCTTGGGGCAATCAGCCCCAGCATTTT.